A selection of T cell receptor beta chains follows, all from one sample in a study of T cell responses to AZD1222 COVID-19 vaccine. Clones were sequenced by immunoSEQ multiplex PCR, and TCRdb holds only the in-frame ones, with some missing. The repertoire holds approximately 260,000 clones, approximately 93% seen once, with approximately 0.52% in the top ten. Sequenced here: peripheral blood, sampled on day 0 of AZD1222 vaccination. The receptors were sampled from an adult in good health. CDR3s include the opening cysteine and the closing phenylalanine or tryptophan. D genes are given only for firm matches. Clone size, where shown, is once, few, many, or a class for clones that have expanded.

.	.	TRBJ1-6	TRBV11-1	CASSRGWKSPLHF	TGTGCCAGCAGCAGAGGATGGAAATCACCCCTCCACTTT
once	.	TRBJ1-1	TRBV3-1/TRBV3-2	CASSQGIGMGTEAFF	TGTGCCAGCAGCCAAGGTATTGGGATGGGCACTGAAGCTTTCTTT
.	.	TRBJ2-7	TRBV5-4	CASGGSPSYEQYF	TGTGCCAGCGGTGGCAGCCCATCCTACGAGCAGTACTTC
.	TRBD2	TRBJ2-3	TRBV7-3	CASSLTSGTGTDTQYF	TGTGCCAGCAGCTTAACTAGCGGGACGGGCACAGATACGCAGTATTTT
.	TRBD2	TRBJ2-7	TRBV7-2	CASSLGLAGYSYEQYF	TGTGCCAGCAGCTTAGGGCTAGCGGGGTACTCCTACGAGCAGTACTTC
once	.	TRBJ1-5	TRBV28	CATRYSGGQPQHF	TGTGCCACCCGGTACAGCGGAGGTCAGCCCCAGCATTTT
.	.	TRBJ2-1	TRBV28	CASSLFFGTYNEQFF	TGTGCCAGCAGTCTATTTTTCGGTACCTACAATGAGCAGTTCTTC
.	TRBD1	TRBJ1-1	TRBV7-9	CASSFFTGATTEAFF	TGTGCCAGCAGCTTCTTTACAGGGGCGACCACTGAAGCTTTCTTT
.	.	TRBJ2-3	TRBV27	CASGSRGGDTQYF	TGTGCCAGCGGCTCGAGGGGGGGAGATACGCAGTATTTT
once	.	TRBJ2-7	TRBV5-1	CASSSHLNDEQYF	TGCGCCAGCAGCTCTCACCTGAACGACGAGCAGTACTTC